This TCR beta chain was observed in a study of T-cell memory formation after mild COVID-19. This clonotype was found a few times. Germline CDR1 is SQVTM and CDR2 is ANQGSEA. This CDR3 region has 12 residues. The V segment lost 1 base and the J segment 7 bases; nucleotides outside the gene matches: 2. MiXCR was run by TCRdb on the 5' RACE reads, yielding one entry per CDR3 protein. The sample has about 49,000 distinct CDR3 sequences; about 28% are singletons. Sequenced sample: PBMCs or a T cell subset sorted from them (not recorded which). The rearrangement joins TRBV29-1 to TRBJ1-2, with TRBD1 matching 8 bases. The clonotype comes from a man younger than 35 who had mild COVID-19 (a few samples of this study predate the infection). Cell type and time point are not known. CDR3 bases: TGCAGCGTTGAAGCAGGGGGCTTTGGCTACACCTTC. Residues: CSVEAGGFGYTF.